This T cell receptor (beta chain) emerged from a study of siplizumab effects on memory and regulatory T cells. Findings and caveats of the study: With siplizumab, cumulative frequency of CD4+ memory-derived alloreactive sequences dropped significantly. Phenotypic classification as naive or memory proved unattainable for roughly 75-95% of proliferating CD4+ or CD8+ clones.

Clones were read by immunoSEQ multiplex PCR, and TCRdb kept only the in-frame ones, dropping some. The table lists around 100,000 clones, more than 90% of them singletons. Remarks on this clone: Its antigen is not identified.

Germline V CDR1 and CDR2: SGHVS, FQNEAQ. The CDR3 is 18 amino acids. Trimming removed 4 bases at V and 0 bases at J, with 16 bases between. Sequenced material: CD4+ T cells sorted from blood. This sequence was found in a human donor in good health. This chain links TRBV7-8 with TRBJ1-6; D remains unclear. CDR3 coding DNA: TGTGCCAGCAGCTCATTCTCGGGTGGCAGCTCCTATAATTCACCCCTCCACTTT. This encodes CASSSFSGGSSYNSPLHF.